This T cell receptor beta chain came from a study of Graves' ophthalmopathy and Graves' hyperthyroidism (dated 2018 in TCRdb). Turning to the overall study: Peripheral blood samples were taken at the time of initial diagnosis, before any treatment was given. To tell Graves' ophthalmopathy apart from Graves' hyperthyroidism, and to predict which patients would progress to ophthalmopathy, the study relied on TCR beta repertoire signatures. To explore V-J signatures distinguishing ophthalmopathy from hyperthyroidism, a discovery set of under 110 patients (roughly 44 ophthalmopathy, 57 stable hyperthyroidism) was enrolled. In a handful of hyperthyroidism patients, the T-cell repertoire of thyroid tissue was compared with the T-cell repertoire of blood. In total, approximately 130 blood samples were TCR-sequenced: approximately 42 ophthalmopathy, some 75 hyperthyroidism and approximately 17 hyperthyroidism-to-ophthalmopathy patients. Once sampling was done, hyperthyroidism patients were given methimazole at a starting dose of 30 mg daily, while ophthalmopathy patients were given high-dose intravenous methylprednisolone. For independent validation, a separate cohort was made up of 18 to 20 hyperthyroidism patients plus 17 patients who later progressed from hyperthyroidism to ophthalmopathy.

TCR beta CDR3 regions were amplified from RNA transcripts for repertoire sequencing. The first round of RT-PCR was done with HTBI primers and the Qiagen OneStep RT-PCR kit, and was followed by a second round of multiplex PCR, then size selection and purification. Sequencing of the libraries was carried out on an Illumina HiSeq2000 in paired-end mode with 100 bp reads. Per the original workflow: Reads were processed with SOAPnuke, discarding reads with adapters, uncalled bases, mean Phred below 15, or no exact constant-primer or identifier match. COPE v1.2.5 was used to merge the high-quality paired reads. Each unique nucleotide sequence was defined as a clonotype, and clonotypes were aligned to IMGT TRB V, D and J references with MiTCR v1.1. Analysis was restricted to V-J combinations with a frequency above 0.0001, which covered 98% to 99.2% of repertoires. For each V-J combination, a TCR clonal expansion and chaos score was defined as F50 clonal expansion divided by the chaos observed in the TCRdist matrix. Features were reduced by Welch's t-statistics and random forest to approximately 13 V-J combinations, which fed a naive Bayes classifier. The similarity between thyroid and blood repertoires was quantified using the Morisita-Horn index. In TCRdb, the public reads were trimmed at Q25 with fastp and aligned with MiXCR, with productive beta chains retained. CDR3 protein duplicates are merged, each entry listing the most common genes and DNA. What appears here as the V and J calls and clone size reflects TCRdb's work, not the paper's. Counted in this sample were about 640,000 distinct CDR3 sequences; approximately 39% of them appeared once. Jointly, the top ten make up around 3.3% of the sample.

From the cysteine through the phenylalanine, the CDR3 covers 12 amino acids. Only the CDR3 DNA is retained, 36 bases long and in frame from the first base. The germline V gene sets CDR1 to SNHLY and CDR2 to FYNNEI. The germline ends are 8 bases apart after V is trimmed by 5 bases and J by 4 bases. Results the study describes overall, beyond this receptor: In validation, the model predicted ophthalmopathy progression with 70.59% sensitivity and approximately 72% specificity; roughly 11 predicted patients were CT-confirmed with GO in a median of around 6 months. Sample size was not statistically predetermined, and group allocation was not concealed from the investigators. Most expanded thyroid clonotypes with frequency above 0.001 were also detected in blood, suggesting blood repertoires may reflect the thyroid immune response. Ophthalmopathy was separated from stable hyperthyroidism by the 13-signature model with just under 90% sensitivity and 81.08% specificity in cross-validation and with 80%/75% in the test set.

This clonotype was recorded at least ten times. Its cognate antigen has yet to be identified. No base quality information exists; no much larger clone differs at one position. Ophthalmopathy patients had moderately to severely active disease, Clinical Activity Score of at least 3, NOSPECS grade of at least 4, and disease duration under 3 months. Patients with other autoimmune diseases, uncontrolled infections, pregnancy or lactation were excluded from the study. Clinical symptoms, serum thyroxine, TRAb, thyroid ultrasound and orbital computed tomography formed the basis of the diagnosis. Using Ficoll-Paque density gradient centrifugation, PBMCs were isolated from 8.5 to 10 ml of fresh peripheral blood. Trizol reagent was used to extract the total RNA, and its quality was then checked on an Agilent 2100 Bioanalyzer.

The sequenced material came from peripheral blood. The V gene is TRBV2 and the J gene is TRBJ2-5, with the D gene not confidently named. The clonotype was recovered from an adult man with Graves' ophthalmopathy. The CDR3 protein: CASSSASETQYF. The nucleotide sequence is given as TGTGCCAGCAGTTCCGCGTCAGAGACCCAGTACTTC.